This T cell receptor (beta chain) was documented in a study of a mutant IDH1 vaccine in newly diagnosed glioma (dated by TCRdb to 2020 to 2023). Context from the whole study: Across visits V03 through V10, patients got a total of eight vaccinations, given in weeks 1, 3, 5, 7, 11, 15, 19 and 23. In the chemotherapy-containing groups, vaccination started alongside temozolomide cycles, whereas in patients who had radiotherapy alone it started 4-6 weeks after radiotherapy. Of the approximately 29 treated patients, 62.5% were male and around 38% were female, and a mean age of roughly 40 years was recorded. Before enrollment, patients had received standard therapy of radiotherapy alone, temozolomide alone, or radiochemotherapy with temozolomide; most received the combination. Peripheral blood samples were drawn at six visits, namely V03 (baseline), V05, V07, V10, V12 and V13. For exploratory analyses, fewer than 30 treated patients had longitudinal TCRB deep sequencing done wherever samples were available. Study-wide conclusions, independent of this receptor: Vaccine-induced immune responses across multiple MHC alleles were detected in over 80% of patients. Selection of PBMC samples for TCRB deep sequencing was based on availability. No apparent relationship was observed between pseudoprogression and alterations in the top peripheral T cell clonotypes detected by TCRB sequencing. It was noted by the authors that analyses of patient blood samples could not be reproduced owing to sample limitations.

On this clone itself: Its cognate antigen has yet to be identified. There are no base qualities to consult, and no much larger clone falls within one base.

CDR1 and CDR2 are drawn from the germline V gene: LGHNA, YSLEER. Relative to germline, V is 0 bases shorter and J is 4 bases shorter, with 18 bases between their ends. The CDR3 measures 17 amino acids from cysteine to phenylalanine. Solely the CDR3 DNA is kept, with 51 bases framed from the first base. In the paper's terms, the time point label means: week 5, during vaccination. Every vaccine dose consisted of 300 ug of a 20-mer mutant IDH1 peptide in Montanide, administered subcutaneously together with topical imiquimod. All donors had newly diagnosed IDH1-mutant astrocytomas of WHO grade 3 or 4 that showed loss of nuclear ATRX. The samples were drawn from NOA16, a multicentre, single-arm, open-label phase I trial in Germany that tested a mutant IDH1 peptide vaccine in humans for the first time. The DNeasy Blood and Tissue Kit was used to extract genomic DNA from EDTA blood for TCRB sequencing. To prepare the library, the immunoSEQ multiplex PCR assay was applied. Rearranged TCR beta chain sequences were amplified using the hsTCRB Kit according to the manufacturer's protocol. An Illumina MiSeq was used to sequence the TCRB libraries. Processing in the source paper ran as follows. The kit vendor's proprietary platform handled demultiplexing, trimming and gene mapping. This is the immuneACCESS table as TCRdb keeps it, with only in-frame sequences that have V and J called. A part of the clones is gone; compared with another copy, unresolved V genes explain less than half, and the rest is unexplained. V and J calls and clone size follow that table, whereas D and trimming were derived from the DNA. The sample table lists 60,000 or so clones, 65% to 90% of them with a count of one. The ten largest clones take up roughly 3.2% of the sample.

The V and J genes are TRBV4-3 and TRBJ1-2; the best D guess is TRBD1, with 6 bases matching. The input for sequencing was PBMCs, taken from a glioma patient whose treatment included an IDH1 peptide vaccine. The sequence came from a woman aged 18-29 years with glioma. Some clones in this sample may be carry-over from other donors' samples. The DNA sequence is as follows: TGCGCCAGCAGCCAAGATAATCTCGGGGGCGCCGGCTATGGCTACACCTTC. It codes for CASSQDNLGGAGYGYTF.